One sample yielded the 3 T cell receptor beta chains listed below, sequenced in a study of T cells in Graves' hyperthyroidism and ophthalmopathy. There were TCR beta CDR3 regions amplified from RNA transcripts. HTBI primers were the set used in a first-round RT-PCR of the TCR CDR3. TCRdb re-analysed the multiplex PCR reads in MiXCR, keeping a single row per CDR3 protein. The repertoire includes around 35,000 distinct CDR3 sequences, roughly 50% of them detected once, and 17% sits in the top ten. Material for sequencing was blood. Receptors originate from a man aged 35-49 years with Graves' ophthalmopathy.

The chain recombines TRBV7-2 with TRBJ2-7; 9 bases line up with TRBD2. The CDR3 is 15 amino acids. The J segment lost 3 bases and the V segment lost 0 bases, leaving 3 bases of the junction unmatched. The germline V gene has CDR1 SGHTA and CDR2 FQGNSA. The CDR3 spells CASSLASGSGYEQYF. The CDR3, as DNA: TGTGCCAGCAGCTTAGCTAGCGGGAGTGGCTACGAGCAGTACTTC.

This clonotype was picked up many times. The CDR3 coding sequence is TGTGCCAGCAGCCAAGATAGGGGTCGGACAGGGGAGTATGGCTACACCTTC. It codes for CASSQDRGRTGEYGYTF. V gene TRBV14 combines with J gene TRBJ1-2; 9 positions match TRBD1. With V trimmed by 0 bases and J by 5 bases, 10 bases remained unmatched. This CDR3 is built from 17 residues. The germline V gene has CDR1 SGHDN and CDR2 FVKESK.

Many counts were recorded for this clonotype. The V call is TRBV28, the J call TRBJ2-3; D call uncertain. The CDR3 consists of 12 residues. Trimming stripped 2 bases from V and 2 bases from J, with 2 bases between. CDR1 is MDHEN and CDR2 is SYDVKM in the germline V gene. The CDR3 spells CASSLDTDTQYF. The CDR3 coding sequence is TGTGCCAGCAGTTTAGACACAGATACGCAGTATTTT.